The 17 T cell receptor beta chains presented below share a single source sample, sequenced in a study of blood T cells in healthy people across ages. A second roughly 6 to 12 cycle PCR used barcoded and J-beta primers. TCRdb ran MiXCR on the 5' RACE reads and lists one entry per CDR3 protein. The profile shows 1 million or so distinct CDR3 sequences, roughly 45% of them singletons. Input material: blood. These receptor sequences come from a woman between 55 and 75 years old in good health.

The chain recombines TRBV4-1 with TRBJ2-3; D gene ambiguous. V lost 0 bases and J lost 6, with 10 bases in between. There are 14 residues in the CDR3. Germline-derived CDR1 and CDR2 are MGHRA and YSYEKL. The CDR3 protein is CASSQDMGPDTQYF. The CDR3 bases are TGCGCCAGCAGCCAAGATATGGGTCCGGATACGCAGTATTTT.

The chain is built from TRBV7-2 and TRBJ2-7, with D possibly TRBD2 on 6 matching bases. Trimming took off 4 bases at V and 2 bases at J, with 15 bases between the two ends. CDR1 is SGHTA, CDR2 FQGNSA, per germline. This CDR3 has 15 residues. CDR3 in amino acids: CASSSVAGGAYEQYF. For the CDR3, the DNA is TGTGCCAGCAGCTCCGTAGCCGGAGGGGCCTACGAGCAGTACTTC.

This chain connects TRBV29-1 to TRBJ1-2; TRBD1 agrees at 8 bases. Per the germline V gene, CDR1 is SQVTM and CDR2 is ANQGSEA. The trim removed 2 bases at V and 2 bases at J, leaving 7 bases unmatched. CDR3 length: 15 residues. The CDR3 is CSVEWSRGLNYGYTF. Here the CDR3 DNA reads TGCAGCGTTGAATGGTCCAGGGGGCTCAACTATGGCTACACCTTC.

V is TRBV2 and J is TRBJ2-1; D might be TRBD2 (5 bases). This CDR3 is built from 12 residues. V gave up 4 bases and J gave up 7 bases, with 8 bases separating them. Germline values: CDR1 SNHLY, CDR2 FYNNEI. CDR3 region: CASSALANEQFF. In DNA form, the CDR3 reads TGTGCCAGCAGTGCGCTAGCAAATGAGCAGTTCTTC.

Details on this clonotype: An end of the junction differs from the germline gene, which may be a read error. The chain combines TRBV20-1 with TRBJ2-1, with a possible D match to TRBD2 (6 bases). The CDR3 has 17 amino acids. The germline gives CDR1 DFQATT, CDR2 SNEGSKA (reference sequence). The CDR3 sequence is CGARLRTEGRPYNEQFF. The CDR3 DNA follows: TGCGGTGCTAGACTCAGGACGGAGGGCAGACCATACAATGAGCAGTTCTTC.

The chain carries TRBV18 and TRBJ2-3; 8 bases line up with TRBD2. This CDR3 is 19 amino acids long. Germline values: CDR1 KGHSH, CDR2 LQKENI. J gave up 0 bases and V 1 base, and 12 bases lay outside the gene matches. As DNA, the CDR3 is TGTGCCAGCTCACCACGGGCTAGCGGGTCAGGAACTAGCACAGATACGCAGTATTTT. Protein product: CASSPRASGSGTSTDTQYF.

This sequence joins TRBV20-1 and TRBJ1-5, with D perhaps TRBD1 (6 bases). Per the germline V gene, CDR1 is DFQATT and CDR2 is SNEGSKA (reference sequence). The length of the CDR3 is 12 residues. The ends were cut back, 3 bases at V and 6 bases at J, with 9 bases in the middle. CDR3 region: CSARPRGQPQHF. CDR3 bases: TGCAGTGCTAGGCCCAGGGGTCAGCCCCAGCATTTT.

V is TRBV15 and J is TRBJ2-7; TRBD2 might be the D (6 bases). The CDR3 contains 16 residues. The V end was cut by 0 bases, the J end by 0 bases, with 12 bases between. Germline V lookup: CDR1 LNHNV, CDR2 YYDKDF (reference sequence). CDR3 loop: CATSRDRGTSSYEQYF. The CDR3, as DNA: TGTGCCACCAGCAGAGATCGCGGGACCAGCTCCTACGAGCAGTACTTC. Combining the CDR3 with reference TRBV15 and TRBJ2-7 gives the whole variable domain DAMVIQNPRYQVTQFGKPVTLSCSQTLNHNVMYWYQQKSSQAPKLLFHYYDKDFNNEADTPDNFQSRRPNTSFCFLDIRSPGLGDTAMYLCATSRDRGTSSYEQYFGPGTRLTVT.

In the case of this clonotype: Germline is not matched at one junction end, which may reflect a read error. The chain carries TRBV6-6 and TRBJ2-5; D ambiguous. The CDR3 has 12 residues. Per germline, CDR1 MNHNY and CDR2 SVGAGI (reference sequence). The CDR3 region is CASSGYHETQYF. CDR3 DNA sequence: TGTGCCAGCAGCGGATACCACGAGACCCAGTACTTC.

The rearrangement links TRBV6-2 or TRBV6-3 to TRBJ2-1, with 7 nucleotides matching TRBD1. The CDR3 covers 14 residues. Germline lookup yields CDR1 MNHEY and CDR2 SVGEGT. V lost 4 bases, J lost 10 bases, and 10 bases stayed unmatched. Written as DNA, the CDR3 is TGTGCCAGCAGTTGGGGACAGTCCTCCTACGAGCAGTTCTTC. Residues: CASSWGQSSYEQFF.

V and J are TRBV5-1 and TRBJ2-7; 8 positions agree with TRBD1. V shed 5 bases and J 4 bases; nucleotides not matched to a gene: 11. The V gene's germline CDR1 is SGHRS and CDR2 YFSETQ. This CDR3 contains 15 residues. DNA for the CDR3: TGCGCCAGCAGTCCCGGTCCAGGGGGCATGTACGAGCAGTACTTC. Its protein is CASSPGPGGMYEQYF. The whole variable domain, filled in from reference TRBV5-1 and TRBJ2-7, reads KAGVTQTPRYLIKTRGQQVTLSCSPISGHRSVSWYQQTPGQGLQFLFEYFSETQRNKGNFPGRFSGRQFSNSRSEMNVSTLELGDSALYLCASSPGPGGMYEQYFGPGTRLTVT.

The chain is built from TRBV6-6 and TRBJ2-1, with TRBD2 matching over 13 bases. The germline gives CDR1 MNHNY, CDR2 SVGAGI (reference sequence). This CDR3 region has 16 residues. With 7 bases clipped from V and 7 bases from J, the junction kept 10 bases outside the gene matches. The chain's CDR3 is CASIQQLAGGVNEQFF. CDR3 DNA: TGTGCCAGCATCCAACAACTAGCGGGAGGGGTTAATGAGCAGTTCTTC.

CDR3 in amino acids: CASSQETSGGIHEQFF. CDR3 nucleotide sequence: TGTGCCAGCAGCCAAGAAACTAGCGGGGGAATCCATGAGCAGTTCTTC. This chain connects TRBV14 to TRBJ2-1; TRBD2 matches 11 bases. The CDR3 is 16 residues long. The V segment lost 0 bases and the J segment 8 bases; nucleotides outside the gene matches: 6. CDR1 is SGHDN and CDR2 is FVKESK in the germline V gene.

This clonotype turned up a few times. The chain couples TRBV29-1 to TRBJ2-7, with 9 nucleotides matching TRBD1. The CDR3 spans 13 residues. CDR1 is SQVTM and CDR2 is ANQGSEA in the germline V gene. The J segment lost 5 bases and the V segment lost 4 bases, leaving 6 bases of the junction unmatched. The CDR3 nucleotides read TGCAGCGTTGGACAGGGGGAGATACACGAGCAGTACTTC. Translated: CSVGQGEIHEQYF.

The chain links TRBV6-1 to TRBJ1-2; 11 nucleotides align to TRBD1. Unmatched junction bases numbered 4, after V lost 6 bases and J lost 4 bases. CDR3 size: 14 residues. Germline CDR1 reads MNHNS; CDR2 reads SASEGT. The CDR3 DNA reads as TGTGCCAGCAGGGGGACAGGGGGATCCTATGGCTACACCTTC. Protein: CASRGTGGSYGYTF.

This clonotype was seen only a few times. The chain carries TRBV7-9 and TRBJ2-3; 7 bases map to TRBD2. Trimming at V came to 4 bases and at J to 5 bases, leaving 12 bases not matched to a gene. The CDR3 sequence is 16 residues long. Germline V gene data show CDR1 as SEHNR and CDR2 as FQNEAQ (reference sequence). The CDR3 sequence: CASSSPRGRAIDTQYF. The CDR3 nucleotides are TGTGCCAGCAGCTCCCCTAGAGGGAGGGCCATAGATACGCAGTATTTT.

This rearrangement joins TRBV5-1 to TRBJ2-5; 8 bases map to TRBD2. The CDR3 is 14 residues long. Germline-derived CDR1 and CDR2 are SGHRS and YFSETQ. V gave up 4 bases and J gave up 11 bases; unmatched junction bases: 13. The CDR3 sequence: CASSAGGAYNEQYF. The CDR3 nucleotides are TGCGCCAGCAGCGCGGGAGGCGCTTACAATGAGCAGTACTTC.